This T cell receptor (beta chain) was sequenced in a study of blood T cell repertoires in COVID-19. Study in general: Donors in the United States, Italy and Spain gave samples during acute or convalescent COVID-19.

CDR1 MDHEN and CDR2 SYDVKM come from the germline V gene. Trimming cost V 6 bases and J 4 bases; bases outside gene matches: 16. The CDR3 loop spans 17 amino acids. Methods used by the authors: For nucleated cells, counts were estimated from reference gene primer amplification. Using immunoSEQ multiplex PCR, the repertoire was profiled, and TCRdb retains in-frame clones only, with some absent. V and J calls plus clone size are reproduced from that table; the DNA served to infer D and trimming. The repertoire includes about 130,000 clones, 75% to 90% of them detected once, and roughly 18% sits in the top ten.

The sequence derives from a man aged 50 to 60 with active or convalescent COVID-19. The chain uses TRBV28 and TRBJ2-5, with 8 bases lining up with TRBD1. The specimen sequenced was peripheral blood. CDR3 loop: CASRDGRAGGDLETQYF. CDR3 coding DNA: TGTGCCAGCAGGGATGGCAGGGCAGGGGGCGATTTAGAGACCCAGTACTTC.